Below, one T cell receptor beta chain is given with its context. Its target is unknown. The sample originates from a study of identical twins. Study-level points and caveats: A lower insertion count was a feature of abundant cord blood beta clonotypes, with no such feature in memory repertoires. Surplus twin overlap in beta out-of-frame sequences was less pronounced. Monozygotic twins shared more out-of-frame TCR alpha than recombination models predicted.

A universal primer binding site was introduced by template switching. The final cDNA contained unique molecular identifiers. TCRdb fed the 5' RACE reads into MiXCR, producing one record per CDR3 protein. The sample consists of approximately 530,000 distinct CDR3 sequences, 20% to 25% of them appearing once. The CDR3 is 13 amino acids. Germline CDR1 and CDR2: LNHNV and YYDKDF (reference sequence). Trimming took 2 bases from V and 11 from J, leaving 13 bases between them. The same data also contributed to another study, on yellow fever vaccine responses in identical twins.

The source is a woman aged 18-29 years in good health. Sequencing input: CD4+ T cells sorted from blood. V usage is TRBV15 and J usage is TRBJ2-1; perhaps TRBD1 as D (5 bases). CDR3 sequence: CATSRSRLGQQFF. In nucleotides, the CDR3 is TGTGCCACCAGCAGATCTAGGCTGGGGCAGCAGTTCTTC.